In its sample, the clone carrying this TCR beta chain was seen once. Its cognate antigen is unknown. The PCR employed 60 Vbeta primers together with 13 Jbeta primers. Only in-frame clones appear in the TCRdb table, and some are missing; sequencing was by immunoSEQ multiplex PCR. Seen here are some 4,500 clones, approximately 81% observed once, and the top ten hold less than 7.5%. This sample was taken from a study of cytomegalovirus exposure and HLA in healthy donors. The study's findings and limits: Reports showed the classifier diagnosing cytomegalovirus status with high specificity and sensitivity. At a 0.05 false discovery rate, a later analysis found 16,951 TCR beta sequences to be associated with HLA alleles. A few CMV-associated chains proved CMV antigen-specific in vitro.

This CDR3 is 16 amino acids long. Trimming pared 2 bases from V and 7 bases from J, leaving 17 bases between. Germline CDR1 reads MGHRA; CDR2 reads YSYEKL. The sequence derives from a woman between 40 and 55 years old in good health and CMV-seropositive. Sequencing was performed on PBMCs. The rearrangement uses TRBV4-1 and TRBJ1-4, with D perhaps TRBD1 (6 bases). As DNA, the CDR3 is TGCGCCAGCAGCCAATCGAGACAGGCTTTGTTTGAAAAACTGTTTTTT. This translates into CASSQSRQALFEKLFF.